A single sample is the source of the 23 T cell receptor beta chains below, sequenced in a study of cytomegalovirus exposure and HLA in healthy donors. Generated by immunoSEQ multiplex PCR, the TCRdb table keeps only in-frame clones and is missing some. The sample shows fewer than 200,000 clones, 75% to 90% of them seen only once. The sequenced material came from PBMCs. These TCRs come from a man in his late teens or twenties in good health and CMV-seropositive.

There are a few counts of this clone. The chain is built from TRBV18 and TRBJ1-5; D remains unclear. Trimming pared 6 bases from V and 3 bases from J, leaving 9 bases between. The germline V gene has CDR1 KGHSH and CDR2 LQKENI. The CDR3 totals 13 residues. CDR3 loop: CASSPGPNQPQHF. The CDR3 bases are TGTGCCAGCTCCCCAGGCCCCAATCAGCCCCAGCATTTT.

Only a few counts were recorded for this clone. The gene calls are TRBV2 and TRBJ2-7, with 13 positions matching TRBD2. The CDR3 totals 15 residues. Germline CDR1 is SNHLY and CDR2 is FYNNEI. After removal of 8 bases from V and 6 bases from J, the junction contained 10 bases not matched to a gene. CDR3 in amino acids: CASGLTGTSGTEQYF. CDR3 bases: TGTGCCAGCGGCTTGACCGGGACTAGCGGGACCGAGCAGTACTTC.

V is TRBV7-9 and J is TRBJ1-1, with 9 nucleotides matching TRBD1. CDR1 is SEHNR and CDR2 is FQNEAQ in the germline V gene (reference sequence). The CDR3 contains 15 residues. V was clipped by 3 bases and J by 3 bases; unmatched bases: 5. As DNA, the CDR3 is TGTGCCAGCAGCTTTAGTCGACAGGGGGACACTGAAGCTTTCTTT. This encodes CASSFSRQGDTEAFF.

J is TRBJ1-2 and V is TRBV5-1, with a weak D call TRBD1 (5 bases). The germline gives CDR1 SGHRS, CDR2 YFSETQ. The CDR3 contains 14 residues. V dropped 0 bases and J dropped 2 bases, with 8 bases sitting between them. This CDR3 reads CASSLVAGNYGYTF. DNA for the CDR3: TGCGCCAGCAGCTTGGTAGCAGGGAACTATGGCTACACCTTC. The whole variable domain, remainder taken from reference TRBV5-1 and TRBJ1-2, is KAGVTQTPRYLIKTRGQQVTLSCSPISGHRSVSWYQQTPGQGLQFLFEYFSETQRNKGNFPGRFSGRQFSNSRSEMNVSTLELGDSALYLCASSLVAGNYGYTFGSGTRLTVV.

The V gene is TRBV13, the J gene TRBJ2-3; D unclear. Germline V CDR1 and CDR2: PRHDT, FYEKMQ (reference sequence). This CDR3 comprises 13 residues. V gave up 5 bases and J gave up 5 bases, with 11 bases separating them. CDR3 in DNA: TGTGCCAGCAGCGTTGAGGCAGTAGATACGCAGTATTTT. Translation: CASSVEAVDTQYF.

This sequence joins TRBV27 and TRBJ1-5; D unresolved. V lost 2 bases and J lost 0, with 14 bases in between. Germline assignment: CDR1 MNHEY and CDR2 SMNVEV (reference sequence). The CDR3 runs to 17 residues. DNA for the CDR3: TGTGCCAGCAGTTTAAACGGGGAATGGGTTAGCAATCAGCCCCAGCATTTT. This codes for CASSLNGEWVSNQPQHF.

The chain is built from TRBV27 and TRBJ2-1; 8 nucleotides agree with TRBD1. CDR1 is MNHEY, CDR2 SMNVEV, per germline (reference sequence). Unmatched junction bases numbered 4, after V lost 2 bases and J lost 7 bases. This CDR3 spans 14 amino acids. CDR3 sequence: CASSLQGASNEQFF. The CDR3 region has the DNA TGTGCCAGCAGTTTACAGGGGGCCTCTAATGAGCAGTTCTTC.

The J gene is TRBJ1-4, the V gene TRBV7-9; D gene ambiguous. Trimming removed 1 base from V and 10 bases from J, with 13 bases in between. The CDR3 totals 14 residues. Germline values: CDR1 SEHNR, CDR2 FQNEAQ (reference sequence). CDR3 in DNA: TGTGCCAGCAGCTTAGAAGCAGGATTTGGAAAACTGTTTTTT. Amino acids: CASSLEAGFGKLFF.

J is TRBJ1-1 and V is TRBV5-1; D is possibly TRBD1 (6 bases). CDR3 size: 16 residues. The germline V gene encodes CDR1 SGHRS and CDR2 YFSETQ. V lost 6 bases and J lost 4, with 22 bases in between. This CDR3 is CASKKGQIEGFTEAFF. DNA of the CDR3: TGCGCCAGCAAGAAAGGACAGATAGAGGGGTTCACTGAAGCTTTCTTT.

This clone was observed a few times. The rearrangement links TRBV4-2 to TRBJ2-5; 11 nucleotides align to TRBD1. Germline V gene lookup returns CDR1 LGHNA and CDR2 YNFKEQ. CDR3 length equals 19 residues. J gave up 5 bases and V 1 base, and 15 bases lay outside the gene matches. CDR3 nucleotides: TGTGCCAGCAGCCAAGGGACAGGGGGCTGGAAGCCACGCCAGGAGACCCAGTACTTC. Its protein product is CASSQGTGGWKPRQETQYF.

This chain joins TRBV28 and TRBJ2-2, with D possibly being TRBD2 (6 bases). This CDR3 is built from 14 residues. The V gene lost 7 bases and the J gene lost 4 bases, with 13 bases spanning the gap. Germline V gene sequence: CDR1 MDHEN, CDR2 SYDVKM. The CDR3 is CASIMAGSTGELFF. DNA for the CDR3: TGTGCCAGCATTATGGCGGGGAGCACCGGGGAGCTGTTTTTT.

This chain connects TRBV7-9 to TRBJ2-3, with D tentatively TRBD1 (5 bases). This CDR3 contains 13 residues. V lost 1 base and J 6 bases, leaving 8 bases between the germline ends. Germline V CDR1 and CDR2: SEHNR, FQNEAQ (reference sequence). The DNA for the CDR3 is TGTGCCAGCAGCTTAGACGACAGTGATACGCAGTATTTT. It translates to CASSLDDSDTQYF.

This rearrangement joins TRBV9 to TRBJ2-2; D gene ambiguous. The CDR3 runs to 15 residues. Germline-derived CDR1 and CDR2 are SGDLS and YYNGEE. The V gene lost 4 bases and the J gene lost 0 bases, with 10 bases spanning the gap. The CDR3 sequence is CASSPLTTNTGELFF. The CDR3, as DNA: TGTGCCAGCAGCCCACTTACGACGAACACCGGGGAGCTGTTTTTT.

In its sample, this clone was seen a few times. CDR3 sequence: CASSEGLPEAFF. CDR3 nucleotide sequence: TGTGCCAGCAGTGAAGGACTCCCTGAAGCTTTCTTT. V usage is TRBV6-1 and J usage is TRBJ1-1; D is uncertain. CDR1 is MNHNS, CDR2 SASEGT, per germline. This CDR3 spans 12 amino acids. The V end lost 1 base, the J end lost 6 bases, and 6 bases lay between the germline ends.

The chain couples TRBV27 to TRBJ2-7; D may be TRBD1 (6 bases). The germline V gene encodes CDR1 MNHEY and CDR2 SMNVEV (reference sequence). The CDR3 is 14 amino acids. Between the trimmed V and J ends, which lost 0 bases and 2 bases, there was a span of 8 bases. The CDR3 reads CASSLSTGAYEQYF. The CDR3 nucleotides read TGTGCCAGCAGTTTATCGACAGGAGCCTACGAGCAGTACTTC.

This clone was counted a few times. The V and J genes are TRBV7-9 and TRBJ2-3, with TRBD2 as a possible D gene (5 bases). From germline, CDR1 is SEHNR and CDR2 FQNEAQ (reference sequence). This CDR3 comprises 16 residues. The ends were cut back, 5 bases at V and 0 bases at J, with 15 bases in the middle. DNA of the CDR3: TGTGCCAGCAGCCCTTGGACTCCCTATAGCACAGATACGCAGTATTTT. Translated: CASSPWTPYSTDTQYF. The full variable domain, its missing parts supplied by reference TRBV7-9 and TRBJ2-3, is DTGVSQNPRHKITKRGQNVTFRCDPISEHNRLYWYRQTLGQGPEFLTYFQNEAQLEKSRLLSDRFSAERPKGSFSTLEIQRTEQGDSAMYLCASSPWTPYSTDTQYFGPGTRLTVL.

The rearrangement links TRBV6-5 to TRBJ1-1, with 8 nucleotides matching TRBD1. V lost 6 bases to trimming and J lost 0 bases; unmatched junction nucleotides: 3. Germline V CDR1 and CDR2: MNHEY, SVGAGI. There are 14 residues in the CDR3. The CDR3 bases are TGTGCCAGCAGGCACAGGGGGATGAACACTGAAGCTTTCTTT. Protein sequence: CASRHRGMNTEAFF.

The chain combines TRBV4-2 with TRBJ1-2, with 7 bases fitting TRBD1. From germline, CDR1 is LGHNA and CDR2 YNFKEQ. The CDR3 loop spans 16 amino acids. After removal of 0 bases from V and 2 bases from J, the junction contained 6 bases not matched to a gene. The CDR3 DNA follows: TGTGCCAGCAGCCAAGACGGGGGACAGCCAAACTATGGCTACACCTTC. As protein: CASSQDGGQPNYGYTF.

The chain recombines TRBV30 with TRBJ1-3; tentatively, D is TRBD1 (5 bases). CDR3 length: 14 residues. Trimming left V 2 bases short and J 0 bases short, with 8 bases between. CDR1 and CDR2 from the germline V gene are GTSNPN and SVGIG (reference sequence). The CDR3 protein is CAWSTGLSGNTIYF. DNA of the CDR3: TGTGCCTGGAGTACAGGCCTCTCTGGAAACACCATATATTTT.

A single count supports this clone. The chain couples TRBV6-1 to TRBJ1-1, with no clear D. Germline CDR1 is MNHNS and CDR2 is SASEGT. This CDR3 comprises 13 residues. Trimming took off 4 bases at V and 5 bases at J, with 11 bases between the two ends. CDR3 amino acids: CASSVELRTEAFF. CDR3 DNA: TGTGCCAGCAGTGTCGAGTTGCGGACTGAAGCTTTCTTT.

The chain is built from TRBV6-1 and TRBJ2-4, with 11 positions matching TRBD1. Germline lookup yields CDR1 MNHNS and CDR2 SASEGT. This CDR3 is built from 14 residues. V shed 4 bases, J shed 6 bases, and the junction held 2 bases outside the gene matches. The CDR3 here is CASSGTGGGNIQYF. CDR3 DNA: TGTGCCAGCAGTGGGACAGGGGGCGGAAACATTCAGTACTTC.

The chain uses TRBV19 and TRBJ2-4; no firm D call. V was cut by 3 bases and J by 6 bases, with 12 bases left in between. The CDR3 has 14 residues. Germline lookup yields CDR1 LNHDA and CDR2 SQIVND (reference sequence). CDR3 region: CASSIAMLGNIQYF. The CDR3 DNA sequence: TGTGCCAGTAGTATCGCCATGCTAGGAAACATTCAGTACTTC.

The V call is TRBV5-4, the J call TRBJ1-3, with 8 bases matching TRBD1. The germline V gene has CDR1 SGHNT and CDR2 YYREEE (reference sequence). The V and J ends lost 3 bases and 4 bases, in that order; junction bases with no gene match: 3. The CDR3 extends over 14 amino acids. The CDR3 DNA reads as TGTGCCAGCAGCTCCCGGACAGGGGGAAACACCATATATTTT. Protein sequence: CASSSRTGGNTIYF.